A single TCR beta chain is shown here with its context. This sample is drawn from a study of blood T cell repertoires in COVID-19. Across the study: The United States, Italy and Spain were the sources of the acute and convalescent COVID-19 samples. Sample material is recorded as cDNA or gDNA derived from T cells, B-cell-depleted T cells, or PBMCs.

Trimming took 5 bases from V and 6 from J; bases not matched to a gene: 11. The germline CDR1 and CDR2 sequences are SEHNR and FQNEAQ (reference sequence). This CDR3 contains 16 residues. In the original analysis: From reference gene primer amplification, estimates of nucleated cell counts were derived. The data were produced by immunoSEQ multiplex PCR, yet TCRdb's version contains in-frame clones alone and is incomplete. V and J calls plus clone size are reproduced from that table; the DNA served to infer D and trimming. The profile shows a few hundred thousand clones, around 83% of them singletons.

The genes are TRBV7-9 and TRBJ2-7; 12 bases match TRBD2. The clonotype originates from a man aged 45 to 65 who had recovered from COVID-19. Sample: peripheral blood. CDR3: CASSPFPSGRAGEQYF. The DNA for the CDR3 is TGTGCCAGCAGCCCGTTTCCTAGCGGGAGGGCCGGCGAGCAGTACTTC.